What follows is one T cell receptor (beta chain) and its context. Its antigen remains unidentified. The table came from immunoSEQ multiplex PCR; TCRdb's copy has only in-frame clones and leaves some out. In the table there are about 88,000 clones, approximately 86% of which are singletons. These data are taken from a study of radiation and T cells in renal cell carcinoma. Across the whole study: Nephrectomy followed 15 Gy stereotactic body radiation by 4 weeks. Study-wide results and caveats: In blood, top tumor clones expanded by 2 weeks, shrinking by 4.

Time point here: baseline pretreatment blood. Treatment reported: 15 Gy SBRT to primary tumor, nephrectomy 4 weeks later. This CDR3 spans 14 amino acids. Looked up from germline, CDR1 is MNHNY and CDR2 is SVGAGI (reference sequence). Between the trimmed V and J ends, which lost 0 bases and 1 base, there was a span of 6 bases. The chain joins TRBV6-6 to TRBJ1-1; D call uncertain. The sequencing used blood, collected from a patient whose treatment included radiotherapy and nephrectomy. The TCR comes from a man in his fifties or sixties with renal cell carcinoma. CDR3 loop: CASSYSQANTEAFF. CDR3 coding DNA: TGTGCCAGCAGTTACTCACAAGCGAACACTGAAGCTTTCTTT.